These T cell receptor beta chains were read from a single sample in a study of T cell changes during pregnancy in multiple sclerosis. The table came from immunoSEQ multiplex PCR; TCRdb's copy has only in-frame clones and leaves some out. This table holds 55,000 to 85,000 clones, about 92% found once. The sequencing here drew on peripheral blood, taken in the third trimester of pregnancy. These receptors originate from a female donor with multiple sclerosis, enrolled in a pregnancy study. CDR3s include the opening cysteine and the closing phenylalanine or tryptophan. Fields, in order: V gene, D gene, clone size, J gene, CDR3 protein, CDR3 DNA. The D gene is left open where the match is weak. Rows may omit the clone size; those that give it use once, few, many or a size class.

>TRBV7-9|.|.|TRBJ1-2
CASSLGGWSGYTF
TGTGCCAGCAGCTTGGGGGGGTGGAGCGGCTACACCTTC
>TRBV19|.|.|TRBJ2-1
CASSADLSSYNEQFF
TGTGCCAGTAGTGCGGACTTGAGCTCCTACAATGAGCAGTTCTTC
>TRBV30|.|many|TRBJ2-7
CAWSWGEEQYF
TGTGCCTGGAGCTGGGGGGAGGAGCAGTACTTC
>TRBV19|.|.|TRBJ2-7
CASSTDTRGYEQYF
TGTGCCAGTAGTACCGACACCCGAGGGTACGAGCAGTACTTC
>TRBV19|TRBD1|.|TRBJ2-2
CASRGDRTNTGELFF
TGTGCCAGTAGAGGGGACAGGACGAACACCGGGGAGCTGTTTTTT
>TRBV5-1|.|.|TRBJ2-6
CASSPPSRSGANVLTF
TGCGCCAGCAGCCCCCCGTCCCGGTCTGGGGCCAACGTCCTGACTTTC
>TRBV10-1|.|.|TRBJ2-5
CASSEEVPVRAQYF
TGCGCCAGCAGTGAAGAGGTCCCGGTGCGCGCCCAGTACTTC
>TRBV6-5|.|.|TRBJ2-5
CASSYSRDSLQETQYF
TGTGCCAGCAGTTACTCAAGGGACTCCCTCCAAGAGACCCAGTACTTC
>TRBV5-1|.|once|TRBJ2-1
CASSLSDNEQFF
TGCGCCAGCAGTCTGAGTGACAATGAGCAGTTCTTC
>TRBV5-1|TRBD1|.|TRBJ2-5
CASSFSGTGRYQETQYF
TGCGCCAGCAGCTTTTCCGGGACAGGGCGGTACCAAGAGACCCAGTACTTC
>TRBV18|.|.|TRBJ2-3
CASSPPGLNLETDTQYF
TGTGCCAGCTCACCACCGGGACTCAACCTAGAGACAGATACGCAGTATTTT
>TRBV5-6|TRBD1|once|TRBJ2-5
CASSFWTGRGETQYF
TGTGCCAGCAGCTTCTGGACAGGGCGGGGAGAGACCCAGTACTTC
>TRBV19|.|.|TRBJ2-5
CASSMTDQETQYF
TGTGCCAGTAGTATGACAGACCAAGAGACCCAGTACTTC
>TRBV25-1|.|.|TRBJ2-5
CASSEGGRETQYF
TGTGCCAGCAGTGAAGGAGGTAGGGAGACCCAGTACTTC
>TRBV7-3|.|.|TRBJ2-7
CASSSTTGNEQYF
TGTGCCAGCAGCTCGACAACAGGAAACGAGCAGTACTTC
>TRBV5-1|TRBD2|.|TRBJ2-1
CASSLGLAKAGEQFF
TGCGCCAGCAGCTTAGGACTAGCTAAAGCTGGAGAGCAGTTCTTC
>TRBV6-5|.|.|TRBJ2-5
CATLGAGAGETQYF
TGTGCCACCCTAGGGGCAGGGGCCGGCGAGACCCAGTACTTC
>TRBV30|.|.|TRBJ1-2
CAWSVQAANYGYTF
TGTGCCTGGAGTGTCCAGGCAGCTAACTATGGCTACACCTTC
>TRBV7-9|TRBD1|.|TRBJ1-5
CASSEAGTGNQPQHF
TGTGCCAGCAGCGAGGCCGGGACAGGGAATCAGCCCCAGCATTTT
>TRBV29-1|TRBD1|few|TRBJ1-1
CSGGTDTEAFF
TGCAGCGGAGGGACAGACACTGAAGCTTTCTTT
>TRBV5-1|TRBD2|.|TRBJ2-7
CASSPPGTSQLEQYF
TGCGCCAGCAGCCCGCCCGGGACTAGCCAGCTCGAGCAGTACTTC
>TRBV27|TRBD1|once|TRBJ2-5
CASSLKQGGTLQETQYF
TGTGCCAGCAGTTTAAAACAGGGGGGTACCCTCCAAGAGACCCAGTACTTC
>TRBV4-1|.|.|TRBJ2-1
CASSQNPAGPAYNEQFF
TGCGCCAGCAGCCAAAATCCAGCGGGCCCAGCCTACAATGAGCAGTTCTTC
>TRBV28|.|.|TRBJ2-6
CATTGAGANVLTF
TGTGCCACCACAGGTGCCGGGGCCAACGTCCTGACTTTC
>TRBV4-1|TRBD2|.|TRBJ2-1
CASSLRLAGDNEQFF
TGCGCCAGCAGCCTCCGACTAGCGGGAGACAATGAGCAGTTCTTC
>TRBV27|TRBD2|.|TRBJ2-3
CASSFDTSGISTDTQYF
TGTGCCAGCAGTTTCGATACTAGCGGGATAAGCACAGATACGCAGTATTTT
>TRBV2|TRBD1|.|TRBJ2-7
CASSRQGGLYEQYF
TGTGCCAGCAGCCGACAGGGTGGTTTGTACGAGCAGTACTTC
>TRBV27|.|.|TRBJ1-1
CASSLTEAFF
TGTGCCAGCAGTCTCACTGAAGCTTTCTTT